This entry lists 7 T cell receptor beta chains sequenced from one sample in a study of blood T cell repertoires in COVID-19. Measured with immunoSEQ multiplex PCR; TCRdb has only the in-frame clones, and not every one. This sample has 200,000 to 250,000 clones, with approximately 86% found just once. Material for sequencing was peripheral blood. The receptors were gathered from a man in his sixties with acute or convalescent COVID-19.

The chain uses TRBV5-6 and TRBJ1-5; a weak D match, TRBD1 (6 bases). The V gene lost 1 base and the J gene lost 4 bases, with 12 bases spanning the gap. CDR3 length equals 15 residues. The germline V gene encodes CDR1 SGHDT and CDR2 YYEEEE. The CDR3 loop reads CASSLTGMPNQPQHF. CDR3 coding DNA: TGTGCCAGCAGCTTGACAGGGATGCCAAATCAGCCCCAGCATTTT.

The CDR3 bases are TGTGCCAGCCAGCAGCGGGGCAGCTCTGGAAACACCATATATTTT. Its protein product is CASQQRGSSGNTIYF. The V and J genes are TRBV11-2 and TRBJ1-3; D might be TRBD1 (5 bases). Trimming left V 8 bases short and J 0 bases short, with 14 bases between. This CDR3 comprises 15 residues. Germline loops: CDR1 SGHAT, CDR2 FQNNGV. Full variable domain (remainder filled in from reference TRBV11-2 and TRBJ1-3): EAGVAQSPRYKIIEKRQSVAFWCNPISGHATLYWYQQILGQGPKLLIQFQNNGVVDDSQLPKDRFSAERLKGVDSTLKIQPAKLEDSAVYLCASQQRGSSGNTIYFGEGSWLTVV.

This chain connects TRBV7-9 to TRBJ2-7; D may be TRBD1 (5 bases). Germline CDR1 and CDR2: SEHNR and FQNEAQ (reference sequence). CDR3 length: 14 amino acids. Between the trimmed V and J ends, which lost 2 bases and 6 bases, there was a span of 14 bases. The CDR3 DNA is TGTGCCAGCAGCTTACTCGCCAGGGCCGGCGAGCAGTACTTC. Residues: CASSLLARAGEQYF. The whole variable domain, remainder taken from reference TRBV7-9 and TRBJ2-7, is DTGVSQNPRHKITKRGQNVTFRCDPISEHNRLYWYRQTLGQGPEFLTYFQNEAQLEKSRLLSDRFSAERPKGSFSTLEIQRTEQGDSAMYLCASSLLARAGEQYFGPGTRLTVT.

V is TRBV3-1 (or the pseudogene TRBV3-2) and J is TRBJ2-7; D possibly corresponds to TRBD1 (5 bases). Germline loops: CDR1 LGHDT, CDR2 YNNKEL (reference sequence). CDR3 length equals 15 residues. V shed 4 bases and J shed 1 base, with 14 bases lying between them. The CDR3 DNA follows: TGTGCCAGCAGCCCCTGGCAGGGTGGGTCCTACGAGCAGTACTTC. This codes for CASSPWQGGSYEQYF.

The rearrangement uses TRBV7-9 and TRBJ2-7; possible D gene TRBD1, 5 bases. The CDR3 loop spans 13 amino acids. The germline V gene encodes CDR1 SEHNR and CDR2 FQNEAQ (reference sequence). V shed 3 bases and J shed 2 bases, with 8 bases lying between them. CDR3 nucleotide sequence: TGTGCCAGCAGCTTCACAGGTACCTACGAGCAGTACTTC. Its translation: CASSFTGTYEQYF.

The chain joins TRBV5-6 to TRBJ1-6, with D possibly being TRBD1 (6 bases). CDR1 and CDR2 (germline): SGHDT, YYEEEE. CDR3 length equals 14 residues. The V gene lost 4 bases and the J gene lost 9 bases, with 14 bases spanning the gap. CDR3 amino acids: CASSPATGISPLHF. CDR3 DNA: TGTGCCAGCAGCCCGGCGACAGGTATTTCACCCCTCCACTTT.

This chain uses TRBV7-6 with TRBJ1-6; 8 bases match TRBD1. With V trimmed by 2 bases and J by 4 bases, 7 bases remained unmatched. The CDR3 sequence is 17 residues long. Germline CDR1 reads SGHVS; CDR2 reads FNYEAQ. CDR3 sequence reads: CASSLRTGQSYNSPLHF. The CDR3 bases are TGTGCCAGCAGCTTACGGACAGGGCAATCGTATAATTCACCCCTCCACTTT.